The 22 T cell receptor beta chains given below trace back to one sample, sequenced in a study of shared clonotypes between healthy human individuals. The protocol was immunoSEQ multiplex PCR, while the TCRdb copy is restricted to in-frame clones and leaves out a portion. The table records some 2 million clones, 85% to 95% of them present only once. Sequencing was carried out using naive CD4+ T cells sorted from blood. Noted subset: CD45RA+ positively selected. The receptors come from a man aged 18 to 29 in good health.

The chain uses TRBV2 and TRBJ2-3, with 8 bases matching TRBD1. Germline CDR1 is SNHLY and CDR2 is FYNNEI. V trimming: 5 bases; J trimming: 9 bases; junction bases outside the gene matches: 7. This CDR3 is 13 amino acids long. The CDR3: CASSFGQGRTQYF. The CDR3 region has the DNA TGTGCCAGCAGTTTTGGACAGGGAAGAACGCAGTATTTT.

This chain uses TRBV5-6 with TRBJ1-2; no definite D call. Trimming cost V 1 base and J 3 bases, with 16 bases left between them. The CDR3 loop spans 16 amino acids. Per the germline V gene, CDR1 is SGHDT and CDR2 is YYEEEE. For the CDR3, the DNA is TGTGCCAGCAGCTTGAGTCCTAGGGTTGGAGACTATGGCTACACCTTC. It translates to CASSLSPRVGDYGYTF.

This clone was detected only once. This sequence joins TRBV2 and TRBJ1-5; TRBD1 is a possible D gene (5 bases). The CDR3 loop spans 16 amino acids. Germline CDR1 and CDR2: SNHLY and FYNNEI. V lost 3 bases and J 0 bases, leaving 12 bases between the germline ends. The CDR3 coding sequence is TGTGCCAGCAGTGATTGGGGACGGAATAGCAATCAGCCCCAGCATTTT. Protein product: CASSDWGRNSNQPQHF.

The V and J genes are TRBV5-6 and TRBJ1-1; the match to TRBD1 covers 11 bases. Per germline, CDR1 SGHDT and CDR2 YYEEEE. V shed 4 bases, J shed 6 bases, and the junction held 5 bases outside the gene matches. The CDR3 loop spans 14 amino acids. CDR3 coding DNA: TGTGCCAGCAGCCGGGACAGGGGGTTCTCTGAAGCTTTCTTT. Translated: CASSRDRGFSEAFF.

The chain recombines TRBV30 with TRBJ2-7; TRBD1 matches 8 bases. Germline values: CDR1 GTSNPN, CDR2 SVGIG (reference sequence). This CDR3 spans 13 amino acids. The junction had 13 bases not matched to a gene; V was cut back by 3 bases and J by 12 bases. In nucleotides, the CDR3 is TGTGCCTGGAGGCCAGGACAGGGAGGCTTTCCGTACTTC. It specifies CAWRPGQGGFPYF.

The rearrangement joins TRBV5-6 to TRBJ2-7; D is ambiguous. Germline values: CDR1 SGHDT, CDR2 YYEEEE. This CDR3 has 11 amino acids. V was clipped by 1 base and J by 10 bases, with 9 bases between them. The CDR3 reads CASSLQADQYF. CDR3 coding DNA: TGTGCCAGCAGCTTGCAGGCAGACCAGTACTTC.

The chain recombines TRBV4-1 with TRBJ2-1; D might be TRBD2 (5 bases). Germline CDR1 reads MGHRA; CDR2 reads YSYEKL. The CDR3 is made up of 13 amino acids. The V gene lost 3 bases and the J gene lost 9 bases, with 12 bases spanning the gap. CDR3 sequence reads: CASSQVTKPEQFF. DNA for the CDR3: TGCGCCAGCAGCCAGGTGACTAAACCTGAGCAGTTCTTC.

The chain uses TRBV29-1 and TRBJ1-2; TRBD1 aligns across 9 bases. The CDR3 covers 14 residues. Germline CDR1 is SQVTM and CDR2 is ANQGSEA. V dropped 0 bases and J dropped 5; count of bases not matched to a gene: 4. The CDR3: CSVEEAQGAYGYTF. CDR3 DNA sequence: TGCAGCGTTGAAGAGGCACAGGGGGCTTATGGCTACACCTTC.

The chain links TRBV10-3 to TRBJ1-2; TRBD1 matches at 8 bases. Per the germline V gene, CDR1 is ENHRY and CDR2 is SYGVKD. The CDR3 runs to 13 residues. V lost 6 bases and J lost 3; bases outside the gene matches: 3. CDR3 in DNA: TGTGCCATCAGGCCGGGACAGGACTATGGCTACACCTTC. Translating gives CAIRPGQDYGYTF.

The rearrangement joins TRBV10-2 to TRBJ2-6, with D perhaps TRBD1 (5 bases). The V end lost 7 bases, the J end lost 2 bases, and 6 bases lay between the germline ends. CDR3 length: 13 amino acids. Looked up from germline, CDR1 is WSHSY and CDR2 is SAAADI. CDR3 residues: CASIGAGANVLTF. DNA for the CDR3: TGCGCCAGCATAGGGGCTGGGGCCAACGTCCTGACTTTC.

This clone was seen a handful of times. The chain is built from TRBV5-6 and TRBJ2-7; D tentatively reads TRBD1 or TRBD2 (5 bases each). CDR3 size: 16 residues. V lost 4 bases and J 7 bases, leaving 24 bases between the germline ends. CDR1 is SGHDT and CDR2 is YYEEEE in the germline V gene. In nucleotides, the CDR3 is TGTGCCAGCAGCCGATGGGGGTCCACTCTAAATGGGGAGCAGTACTTC. Protein: CASSRWGSTLNGEQYF.

V is TRBV11-2 and J is TRBJ2-1, with a possible D match to TRBD1 (5 bases). From germline, CDR1 is SGHAT and CDR2 FQNNGV. The CDR3 sequence is 14 residues long. The V and J ends lost 0 bases and 4 bases respectively, with 7 bases between them. The chain's CDR3 is CASSLDPGYNEQFF. CDR3 DNA sequence: TGTGCCAGCAGCTTAGATCCAGGGTACAATGAGCAGTTCTTC.

This chain uses TRBV25-1 with TRBJ2-3; 10 bases are a match to TRBD1. With V trimmed by 8 bases and J by 5 bases, 1 base remained unmatched. CDR1 is MGHDK, CDR2 SYGVNS, per germline. This CDR3 has 12 amino acids. In DNA, the CDR3 is TGTGCCAGCCGGGACAGGGGAGATACGCAGTATTTT. It codes for CASRDRGDTQYF.

The rearrangement uses TRBV10-1 and TRBJ2-7; TRBD1 agrees at 7 bases. There are 15 residues in the CDR3. Germline V gene lookup returns CDR1 WNHNN and CDR2 SYGVQD (reference sequence). V lost 4 bases to trimming and J lost 6 bases; unmatched junction nucleotides: 12. This chain's CDR3 is CASSGGQHLTSEQYF. CDR3 sequence (DNA): TGCGCCAGCAGTGGGGGACAGCATCTTACCTCCGAGCAGTACTTC.

The gene calls are TRBV18 and TRBJ1-2; TRBD1 matches at 7 bases. The junction had 11 bases not matched to a gene; V was cut back by 5 bases and J by 8 bases. In germline, CDR1 is KGHSH, CDR2 LQKENI. The CDR3 extends over 14 amino acids. The DNA for the CDR3 is TGTGCCAGCTCATCCCTGCAGGGGGACGACGGCTACACCTTC. As protein: CASSSLQGDDGYTF.

V usage is TRBV11-2 and J usage is TRBJ2-5; no firm D call. The V gene's germline CDR1 is SGHAT and CDR2 FQNNGV. V lost 5 bases to trimming and J lost 3 bases, with 10 bases between them. CDR3 size: 13 residues. DNA for the CDR3: TGTGCCAGCAGCCTCCACAGTGAAGAGACCCAGTACTTC. Translation: CASSLHSEETQYF. The full variable domain, its missing parts supplied by reference TRBV11-2 and TRBJ2-5, is EAGVAQSPRYKIIEKRQSVAFWCNPISGHATLYWYQQILGQGPKLLIQFQNNGVVDDSQLPKDRFSAERLKGVDSTLKIQPAKLEDSAVYLCASSLHSEETQYFGPGTRLLVL.

In its sample, this clone was seen once. Other DNA sequences in this specimen translate into the identical CDR3. This chain links TRBV5-1 with TRBJ2-7; D is possibly TRBD2 (6 bases). Germline CDR1 reads SGHRS; CDR2 reads YFSETQ. Trimming removed 2 bases from V and 2 bases from J, with 11 bases in between. The CDR3 has 14 amino acids. DNA of the CDR3: TGCGCCAGCAGCTTTGGAGGGGACCCCTACGAGCAGTACTTC. Translated: CASSFGGDPYEQYF. Using reference TRBV5-1 and TRBJ2-7 for the parts outside the CDR3, the full variable domain is KAGVTQTPRYLIKTRGQQVTLSCSPISGHRSVSWYQQTPGQGLQFLFEYFSETQRNKGNFPGRFSGRQFSNSRSEMNVSTLELGDSALYLCASSFGGDPYEQYFGPGTRLTVT.

V gene TRBV10-3 combines with J gene TRBJ1-6; D may be TRBD1 (5 bases). The CDR3 is 15 residues long. CDR1 and CDR2 from the germline V gene are ENHRY and SYGVKD. V shed 6 bases and J shed 9 bases, with 18 bases lying between them. In DNA, the CDR3 is TGTGCCATCAGCGCCGAGGGGCAGGGACGTTCACCCCTCCACTTT. The encoded protein is CAISAEGQGRSPLHF.

In the case of this clone: Relative to the germline gene, one junction end is altered; a read error may explain this. The chain joins TRBV7-7 to TRBJ1-5; D unclear. The CDR3 length is 13 residues. The germline gives CDR1 SSHAT, CDR2 FNYEAQ (reference sequence). This CDR3 reads CASSLNSNQPQHF. The CDR3 DNA reads TGTGCTAGCAGCTTAAATAGCAATCAGCCCCAGCATTTT.

As to this clone: The same CDR3 can be traced to other DNA sequences in this sample. The chain has TRBV6-5 and TRBJ2-2, with TRBD1 matching 9 bases. This CDR3 comprises 15 residues. Germline V gene data show CDR1 as MNHEY and CDR2 as SVGAGI. The V segment lost 9 bases and the J segment 2 bases; nucleotides outside the gene matches: 7. The CDR3 DNA reads TGTGCCAGTTCCCGGGACAGGGTCAACACCGGGGAGCTGTTTTTT. Amino acids: CASSRDRVNTGELFF.

With regard to this clone: The sample holds other DNA sequences that translate to the same CDR3. The chain links TRBV30 to TRBJ1-1; 7 positions agree with TRBD1. With V trimmed by 3 bases and J by 5 bases, 0 bases remained unmatched. CDR1 is GTSNPN, CDR2 SVGIG, per germline (reference sequence). This CDR3 contains 11 residues. The CDR3 spells CAWSRGTEAFF. CDR3 coding DNA: TGTGCCTGGAGCAGGGGGACTGAAGCTTTCTTT.

This chain joins TRBV2 and TRBJ2-3; a weak D match, TRBD2 (5 bases). Trimming removed 2 bases at V and 2 bases at J, with 11 bases between. Germline CDR1 and CDR2: SNHLY and FYNNEI. The CDR3 is 15 amino acids. The CDR3 DNA is TGTGCCAGCAGTGAATCAGGACTCAACACAGATACGCAGTATTTT. The encoded protein is CASSESGLNTDTQYF.